This T cell receptor (beta chain) was recovered during a study of shared clonotypes between healthy human individuals. In the study overall: The study used three CD4 naive, three CD4 memory, two CD8 naive and one CD8 memory plate per donor.

Genomic DNA of each subset was evenly split across several immunoSEQ plates. The assay was immunoSEQ multiplex PCR, and TCRdb's table has in-frame clones only and misses some. The sample contains roughly 660,000 clones, roughly 91% of which appear only once. General study findings and limits: An effect of sequencing depth on clonotype sharing among donors was expected.

This clone has only one observation. Its antigen is unknown. This receptor was obtained from a man aged 18-30 years in good health. Some clones in this sample may be carry-over from other donors' samples. Sequences were obtained from memory CD8+ T cells from PBMCs. Subset denoted: CD45RO+ cells pooled with CCR7-negative TemRA cells.

CDR3: CASSEDRVRGTDTQYF. The CDR3 bases are TGTGCCAGCAGTGAAGACAGGGTAAGGGGCACAGATACGCAGTATTTT. The chain recombines TRBV27 with TRBJ2-3, with 7 nucleotides matching TRBD1. J gave up 1 base and V 5 bases, and 9 bases lay outside the gene matches. Looked up from germline, CDR1 is MNHEY and CDR2 is SMNVEV (reference sequence). There are 16 residues in the CDR3.